A selection of T cell receptor beta chains follows, all from one sample in a study of control samples from healthy donors and cancer patients. This table comes from immunoSEQ multiplex PCR, and its TCRdb copy is limited to in-frame clones, with some not included. The sample has around 110,000 clones; 88% are singletons. The sequenced material came from blood. These receptor sequences come from a woman aged 70-85 years in good health. Each CDR3 is given with its conserved first and last residue. Each record gives: J gene, clone size, D gene, V gene, CDR3 protein, CDR3 DNA. The D gene is left open where the match is weak. The size of a clone is reported for some rows only, either as once, few or many, or as a class for expanded clones.

>TRBJ1-1|.|.|TRBV5-5
CASSLAGNRVNTEAFF
TGTGCCAGCAGCTTGGCGGGGAACAGGGTCAACACTGAAGCTTTCTTT
>TRBJ1-2|.|.|TRBV6-5
CASSYDPRSRGGYTF
TGTGCCAGCAGTTACGACCCCAGGTCTCGGGGTGGCTACACCTTC
>TRBJ1-6|.|TRBD1|TRBV27
CASSTSDRDGDSPLHF
TGTGCCAGCAGTACCTCCGACAGGGACGGGGATTCACCCCTCCACTTT
>TRBJ2-4|.|TRBD1|TRBV5-4
CASSLAGGNIQYF
TGTGCCAGCAGCTTGGCAGGGGGAAACATTCAGTACTTC
>TRBJ2-5|once|TRBD2|TRBV11-3
CASSFNSGEETQYF
TGTGCCAGCAGCTTTAATAGCGGGGAAGAGACCCAGTACTTC
>TRBJ1-5|few|.|TRBV7-8
CASSLARSGFNQPQHF
TGTGCCAGCAGCTTAGCGCGTTCAGGGTTCAATCAGCCCCAGCATTTT
>TRBJ2-7|.|.|TRBV3-1/TRBV3-2
CASSQGRQTYEQYF
TGTGCCAGCAGCCAAGGTAGGCAGACCTACGAGCAGTACTTC
>TRBJ2-1|.|.|TRBV2
CASSAAGYNEQFF
TGTGCCAGCAGTGCGGCAGGATACAATGAGCAGTTCTTC
>TRBJ1-5|once|.|TRBV5-4
CASSFQDQPQHF
TGTGCCAGCAGCTTCCAGGATCAGCCCCAGCATTTT
>TRBJ1-5|.|TRBD1|TRBV2
CASRAHRGRSNQPQHF
TGTGCCAGCAGGGCCCACAGGGGCCGAAGCAATCAGCCCCAGCATTTT
>TRBJ2-5|.|.|TRBV6-6
CAAARGLNQETQYF
TGTGCAGCCGCACGGGGTCTAAATCAAGAGACCCAGTACTTC
>TRBJ1-2|once|.|TRBV6-2/TRBV6-3
CASSNSRGINGYTF
TGTGCCAGCAGTAACAGCAGGGGTATTAATGGCTACACCTTC
>TRBJ2-1|.|.|TRBV7-2
CASSLAGGAYNEQFF
TGTGCCAGCAGCTTAGCGGGGGGGGCTTACAATGAGCAGTTCTTC
>TRBJ2-1|.|.|TRBV3-1/TRBV3-2
CASSQDWAANRGNNEQFF
TGTGCCAGCAGCCAAGATTGGGCAGCGAATCGCGGTAACAATGAGCAGTTCTTC
>TRBJ2-1|many|.|TRBV27
CASSPSEYEQFF
TGTGCCAGCAGTCCCTCAGAGTATGAGCAGTTCTTC
>TRBJ2-3|.|TRBD2|TRBV5-6
CASSPWGSGGRTDTQYF
TGTGCCAGCAGCCCCTGGGGGTCGGGGGGACGCACAGATACGCAGTATTTT
>TRBJ1-4|.|.|TRBV5-1
CASSLDRAVANEKLFF
TGCGCCAGCAGCTTGGACAGGGCTGTGGCTAATGAAAAACTGTTTTTT